These T cell receptor beta chains were read from a single sample in a study of cytomegalovirus exposure and HLA in healthy donors. Sequencing used immunoSEQ multiplex PCR; TCRdb keeps in-frame clones, though not all of them. In the table there are roughly 150,000 clones, approximately 88% of which are singletons. Specimen: PBMCs. The receptor source for this set is a woman in her late teens or twenties in good health and CMV-seronegative. Each CDR3 is given with its conserved first and last residue. D genes are given only for firm matches. Expanded clones get a size class; other rows say once, few or many, or leave the size out.

clone_size cdr3_length j_call d_call v_call cdr3_nt cdr3_aa
few 14 TRBJ1-1 - TRBV7-8 TGTGCCAGCAGCCGTAGTGACTTCAACACTGAAGCTTTCTTT CASSRSDFNTEAFF
- 14 TRBJ1-2 - TRBV9 TGTGCCAGCAGCGTAGGGTCGGAGAGCTATGGCTACACCTTC CASSVGSESYGYTF
- 15 TRBJ1-1 - TRBV28 TGTGCCAGCAGTTCCCCGGGAGCTATGAACACTGAAGCTTTCTTT CASSSPGAMNTEAFF
- 16 TRBJ2-1 - TRBV28 TGTGCCAGCAGTTCTTGGGGCCTCAGAGGGGGCAATGAGCAGTTCTTC CASSSWGLRGGNEQFF
- 15 TRBJ2-2 TRBD1 TRBV6-5 TGTGCCAGCAGTTACTCGATAGGGGGCGGAGGGGAGCTGTTTTTT CASSYSIGGGGELFF
- 20 TRBJ1-5 TRBD1 TRBV27 TGTGCCAGCAGTTCGAGATTAGGGACAGGGGGGAGGTCGGGCAATCAGCCCCAGCATTTT CASSSRLGTGGRSGNQPQHF
- 15 TRBJ1-2 - TRBV2 TGTGCCAGCAGTGGACAGAGCAAAACTAACTATGGCTACACCTTC CASSGQSKTNYGYTF
once 15 TRBJ1-3 TRBD1 TRBV6-1 TGTGCCAGCAGCTCGGACAGGGTGGGTTCGAACACCATATATTTT CASSSDRVGSNTIYF
- 17 TRBJ2-1 TRBD2 TRBV15 TGTGCCACCAGCAGAGATGGGTGGCGGGGGGTCGACAATGAGCAGTTCTTC CATSRDGWRGVDNEQFF
- 13 TRBJ1-5 - TRBV6-5 TGTGCCAGCAGTTACTCGAGGGATCAGCCCCAGCATTTT CASSYSRDQPQHF
- 12 TRBJ1-2 - TRBV29-1 TGCAGCGTTGCACAAGACTCTTATGGCTACACCTTC CSVAQDSYGYTF
few 12 TRBJ2-3 - TRBV10-2 TGCGCCAGCATGAGGGCCACAGATACGCAGTATTTT CASMRATDTQYF
- 15 TRBJ2-5 TRBD2 TRBV25-1 TGTGCCAGCAGTCCACGAGCGGGGCTCCAAGAGACCCAGTACTTC CASSPRAGLQETQYF
few 12 TRBJ2-5 TRBD2 TRBV30 TGTGCCTGTGAAGCGGGGCAAGAGACCCAGTACTTC CACEAGQETQYF
- 13 TRBJ2-7 TRBD1 TRBV7-9 TGTGCCAGCAGCTTGGGGACAGGGGGCGAGCAGTACTTC CASSLGTGGEQYF
- 13 TRBJ1-1 - TRBV28 TGTGCCAGCAGCCACACCCTGAACACTGAAGCTTTCTTT CASSHTLNTEAFF
- 13 TRBJ1-1 - TRBV5-6 TGTGCCAGCAGCTCTCAGGGGCCTCGCCAAGCTTTCTTT CASSSQGPRQAFF
- 15 TRBJ2-5 - TRBV2 TGTGCCAGCAGTGAAACTGGGGCCAGAGGAGAGACCCAGTACTTC CASSETGARGETQYF
once 14 TRBJ1-4 - TRBV2 TGTGCCAGCACTCTCGGAGGGCTTAATGAAAAACTGTTTTTT CASTLGGLNEKLFF
- 14 TRBJ1-1 - TRBV10-1 TGCGCCAGCAGTGAGGAGGTTATGGCCACTGAAGCTTTCTTT CASSEEVMATEAFF
- 15 TRBJ2-1 TRBD2 TRBV7-2 TGTGCCAGCCTTCAGCGGGGAGGAAGGTACAATGAGCAGTTCTTC CASLQRGGRYNEQFF
- 13 TRBJ1-2 - TRBV7-9 TGTGCCAGCAGCTTATCAGGGGCGGCCGGCTACACCTTC CASSLSGAAGYTF
few 11 TRBJ1-2 - TRBV7-9 TGTGCCAGCAGCAACAGGGTTGGCTACACCTTC CASSNRVGYTF
- 16 TRBJ2-5 TRBD2 TRBV2 TGTGCCAGCAGTTTCCAACTGGGGGGGTCAGCAGAGACCCAGTACTTC CASSFQLGGSAETQYF
- 15 TRBJ1-4 TRBD1 TRBV5-1 TGCGCCAGCAGCTTGGGGACAGGTCCGTCGGAAAAACTGTTTTTT CASSLGTGPSEKLFF
few 15 TRBJ1-5 TRBD1 TRBV10-3 TGTGCCATCAGTGAGAATGGACAGGGGAATCAGCCCCAGCATTTT CAISENGQGNQPQHF
- 14 TRBJ1-2 TRBD1 TRBV6-1 TGTGCCAGCGCAACCGGGACAGGAAACTATGGCTACACCTTC CASATGTGNYGYTF
- 11 TRBJ2-4 - TRBV4-2 TGTGCCAGCAGCCCAGGAAACATTCAGTACTTC CASSPGNIQYF
- 15 TRBJ1-2 TRBD1 TRBV9 TGTGCCAGCAGCATTAACGTACAGGGGGCAGATGGCTACACCTTC CASSINVQGADGYTF
- 15 TRBJ2-1 TRBD2 TRBV5-6 TGTGCCAGCAGCTTGTTTAGCGGGGGGCCAGGTGAGCAGTTCTTC CASSLFSGGPGEQFF
- 14 TRBJ1-5 - TRBV19 TGTGCCAGTAGTTCCGGGACACTAAATCAGCCCCAGCATTTT CASSSGTLNQPQHF
- 14 TRBJ2-7 - TRBV5-4 TGTGCCAGCAGCTTGGGGCCAGGGAAGGACGAGCAGTACTTC CASSLGPGKDEQYF
- 14 TRBJ2-7 - TRBV5-1 TGCGCCAGCAGCTTGGCCGCCGGGACCTACGAGCAGTACTTC CASSLAAGTYEQYF
- 18 TRBJ2-5 - TRBV5-1 TGCGCCAGCAGCTTGTCTACCTCGGTAGGACAGATCCAAGAGACCCAGTACTTC CASSLSTSVGQIQETQYF
few 14 TRBJ1-6 TRBD1 TRBV5-5 TGTGCCAGCAGCCCGGGACAGGCCAATTCACCCCTCCACTTT CASSPGQANSPLHF
- 11 TRBJ1-1 - TRBV30 TGTGCCTTCCACAGAAACACTGAAGCTTTCTTT CAFHRNTEAFF
- 20 TRBJ1-4 - TRBV21-1 TGTGCCAGCAGCCCAAGGCCCCCCAGACAGGGGGGAGCAACTAATGAAAAACTGTTTTTT CASSPRPPRQGGATNEKLFF
- 17 TRBJ1-2 TRBD1 TRBV5-5 TGTGCCAGCAGCCCCGGGGGGACAGGGAAGTTTTTGGGTGGCTACACCTTC CASSPGGTGKFLGGYTF
few 17 TRBJ2-2 - TRBV6-1 TGTGCCAGCAGTGAATATTTAGGGGCGGTTAACACCGGGGAGCTGTTTTTT CASSEYLGAVNTGELFF
- 12 TRBJ2-7 - TRBV29-1 TGCAGCGTTGAAGTTCAGGGATACGAGCAGTACTTC CSVEVQGYEQYF
few 13 TRBJ2-7 TRBD2 TRBV2 TGTGCCAGGGGGACTAGCGGGGTTCACGAGCAGTACTTC CARGTSGVHEQYF
- 15 TRBJ2-3 - TRBV29-1 TGCAGCGTTGAAGTCGGGGGGCGGAAAACAGATACGCAGTATTTT CSVEVGGRKTDTQYF
- 15 TRBJ2-3 TRBD1 TRBV5-1 TGCGCCAGCAGCCCCGGACAGGGGGGAACAGATACGCAGTATTTT CASSPGQGGTDTQYF
- 12 TRBJ2-1 - TRBV30 TGTGCCTGGAACGGGGGAGGCAATGAGCAGTTCTTC CAWNGGGNEQFF
few 14 TRBJ1-5 - TRBV19 TGTGCCAGTAGTATAGTCGGCGGGAATCAGCCCCAGCATTTT CASSIVGGNQPQHF
- 13 TRBJ2-3 TRBD2 TRBV13 TGTGCCAGCAGTTACCCTAGCCAGCGGGGTCAGTATTTT CASSYPSQRGQYF
- 15 TRBJ1-2 - TRBV7-9 TGTGCCAGCAGCGGCCGCTCAGGGAGGGACTATGGCTACACCTTC CASSGRSGRDYGYTF
- 18 TRBJ2-1 - TRBV4-2 TGTGCCAGCAGCCAAGTAAAGGGACTCTCGAGCTCCTACAATGAGCAGTTCTTC CASSQVKGLSSSYNEQFF
- 14 TRBJ1-2 - TRBV6-5 TGTGCCAGCAGTTACTCCCAGGATTACTATGGCTACACCTTC CASSYSQDYYGYTF
- 14 TRBJ2-7 TRBD1 TRBV5-8 TGTGCCAGCAGCTTAGACAGGGGGCCCTACGAGCAGTACTTC CASSLDRGPYEQYF
- 14 TRBJ2-4 - TRBV18 TGTGCCAGCTCTATCGCAGGGATCAAAAACATTCAGTACTTC CASSIAGIKNIQYF
few 13 TRBJ1-5 - TRBV4-1 TGCGCCAGCAGCCTTGACATCAATCAGCCCCAGCATTTT CASSLDINQPQHF
- 14 TRBJ1-2 - TRBV27 TGTGCCAGCAGTTCCTACAACTCGGGCTATGGCTACACCTTC CASSSYNSGYGYTF
- 13 TRBJ1-1 - TRBV7-2 TGTGCCAGCAGCTTAGACAGTTTCACTGAAGCTTTCTTT CASSLDSFTEAFF
- 14 TRBJ2-5 TRBD2 TRBV5-1 TGCGCCAGCAGCCGAGGACTAGCCGGTGAGACCCAGTACTTC CASSRGLAGETQYF
once 15 TRBJ2-6 - TRBV4-2 TGTGCCAGCAGCCAAGGGGGGGAAGGTGGCAACGTCCTGACTTTC CASSQGGEGGNVLTF
- 13 TRBJ2-1 - TRBV7-9 TGTTCCAGCAGCACTCTTACTTTAAATGAGCAGTTCTTC CSSSTLTLNEQFF
once 13 TRBJ1-1 - TRBV5-6 TGTGCCAGCAGCCTTGAAATGACAGAGGAAGCTTTCTTT CASSLEMTEEAFF
- 16 TRBJ2-7 TRBD2 TRBV5-1 TGCGCCAGCAGCTTGGGTCTAGCGGGGGCCACCGTAGAGCAGTACTTC CASSLGLAGATVEQYF
- 14 TRBJ2-7 TRBD1 TRBV6-1 TGTGCCAGCAGCCGGGACAGAGTCTCCTACGAGCAGTACTTC CASSRDRVSYEQYF